Below are 18 T cell receptor beta chains sequenced from a single sample in a study of OX40 agonist ivuxolimab in advanced cancers. This table comes from immunoSEQ multiplex PCR, and its TCRdb copy is limited to in-frame clones, with some not included. This table holds about 91,000 clones, less than 90% found once. The material sequenced was CD4+ or CD8+ T cells sorted from blood, taken in a trial of the OX40 agonist ivuxolimab. The origin of the receptors is an adult with an advanced solid tumor such as melanoma, head and neck, liver or kidney cancer.

This clone has more than one count but fewer than ten. The rearrangement joins TRBV25-1 to TRBJ1-1; D ambiguous. V lost 5 bases and J lost 8, with 9 bases in between. The CDR3 loop spans 11 amino acids. Looked up from germline, CDR1 is MGHDK and CDR2 is SYGVNS. CDR3 sequence (DNA): TGTGCCAGCAGTTCCGCCGTAGAAGCTTTCTTT. It is translated as CASSSAVEAFF.

This sequence joins TRBV19 and TRBJ1-5; perhaps TRBD1 as D (6 bases). The CDR3 contains 14 residues. The germline CDR1 and CDR2 sequences are LNHDA and SQIVND (reference sequence). Trimming pared 5 bases from V and 3 bases from J, leaving 11 bases between. CDR3 sequence (DNA): TGTGCCAGTAGTCCGGACAGAGACAATCAGCCCCAGCATTTT. Its protein product is CASSPDRDNQPQHF.

In its sample, this clone was seen a few times. The chain joins TRBV28 to TRBJ1-5; 7 bases line up with TRBD1. This CDR3 spans 15 amino acids. V trimming: 7 bases; J trimming: 9 bases; junction bases outside the gene matches: 15. Germline V gene lookup returns CDR1 MDHEN and CDR2 SYDVKM. Written as DNA, the CDR3 is TGTGCCAGCAAGGCGCCCGGGACAGCCCCTTGGCCCCAGCATTTT. Translating it yields CASKAPGTAPWPQHF.

This chain uses TRBV9 with TRBJ1-2, with D unresolved. The CDR3 runs 13 residues. Trimming took off 0 bases at V and 2 bases at J, with 5 bases between the two ends. Per the germline V gene, CDR1 is SGDLS and CDR2 is YYNGEE. CDR3 in DNA: TGTGCCAGCAGCGTAGACGGGAACTATGGCTACACCTTC. It specifies CASSVDGNYGYTF.

V is TRBV21-1 and J is TRBJ2-1. TRBV21-1 is annotated as a pseudogene. The CDR3 runs 16 residues. The CDR3 here is CASSKLGDRGHNEQFF. The CDR3 region has the DNA TGTGCCAGCAGCAAATTGGGGGACCGGGGGCACAATGAGCAGTTCTTC.

CDR3 nucleotides: TGTGCCAGCAGTGTCTCCAGCGTTAATGAAAAACTGTTTTTT. Translated, it gives CASSVSSVNEKLFF. The V and J genes are TRBV6-1 and TRBJ1-4; D is unresolved. Per germline, CDR1 MNHNS and CDR2 SASEGT. V dropped 4 bases and J dropped 4 bases, with 10 bases sitting between them. The CDR3 runs to 14 residues.

The chain employs TRBV29-1 and TRBJ2-5; possible D gene TRBD1, 6 bases. Deletions cut 2 bases from V and 4 bases from J, with 11 bases between. CDR1 and CDR2 from the germline V gene are SQVTM and ANQGSEA. There are 13 residues in the CDR3. Here the CDR3 reads CSVEQGRGETQYF. CDR3 coding DNA: TGCAGCGTTGAACAGGGGCGAGGAGAGACCCAGTACTTC.

The V gene is TRBV18, the J gene TRBJ1-1; no clear D. Germline loops: CDR1 KGHSH, CDR2 LQKENI. The V end lost 3 bases, the J end lost 1 base, and 9 bases lay between the germline ends. The CDR3 runs 14 residues. The CDR3 protein is CASSPWQENTEAFF. The CDR3 DNA sequence: TGTGCCAGCTCACCCTGGCAGGAGAACACTGAAGCTTTCTTT.

The chain links TRBV14 to TRBJ2-2; tentative D call: TRBD1 (5 bases). The CDR3 extends over 15 amino acids. The germline gives CDR1 SGHDN, CDR2 FVKESK. The ends were cut back, 6 bases at V and 4 bases at J, with 15 bases in the middle. CDR3 region: CASSSQGLFTGELFF. The DNA for the CDR3 is TGTGCCAGCAGTTCGCAGGGTCTGTTCACCGGGGAGCTGTTTTTT.

This clone was observed a single time. This chain links TRBV7-2 with TRBJ2-5; 7 bases are a match to TRBD1. J was trimmed by 5 bases and V by 4 bases; bases with no gene match: 10. Germline CDR1 is SGHTA and CDR2 is FQGNSA. The CDR3 length is 15 residues. As DNA, the CDR3 is TGTGCCAGCAGCTATACCAGGGACAGTTGGGAGACCCAGTACTTC. Translation: CASSYTRDSWETQYF. The whole variable domain, filled in from reference TRBV7-2 and TRBJ2-5, reads GAGVSQSPSNKVTEKGKDVELRCDPISGHTALYWYRQSLGQGLEFLIYFQGNSAPDKSGLPSDRFSAERTGGSVSTLTIQRTQQEDSAVYLCASSYTRDSWETQYFGPGTRLLVL.

This clone has more than one count but fewer than ten. The CDR3 loop is CASSLNKGDTEAFF. The CDR3 DNA reads as TGTGCCAGCAGCCTAAATAAGGGAGACACTGAAGCTTTCTTT. The genes are TRBV7-9 and TRBJ1-1; D is unresolved. V was trimmed by 5 bases and J by 3 bases, leaving 13 bases between them. CDR1 is SEHNR, CDR2 FQNEAQ, per germline (reference sequence). This CDR3 region has 14 residues.

V gene TRBV5-1 combines with J gene TRBJ2-4; D is undetermined. Germline V gene sequence: CDR1 SGHRS, CDR2 YFSETQ. Deletions cut 5 bases from V and 0 bases from J, with 12 bases between. The CDR3 has 15 amino acids. CDR3 amino acids: CASSLPTLAKNIQYF. As DNA, the CDR3 is TGCGCCAGCAGTTTGCCAACTTTAGCCAAAAACATTCAGTACTTC.

This clone was detected a few times. The V call is TRBV7-9, the J call TRBJ2-7, with D unclear. The V and J ends lost 5 bases and 4 bases respectively, with 9 bases between them. The germline V gene encodes CDR1 SEHNR and CDR2 FQNEAQ (reference sequence). The CDR3 consists of 12 residues. CDR3 sequence: CASSPTNYEQYF. CDR3 bases: TGTGCCAGCAGCCCGACAAATTACGAGCAGTACTTC.

This clone was counted between two and nine times. This chain joins TRBV5-6 and TRBJ1-5; D is unclear. Germline V gives CDR1 SGHDT, CDR2 YYEEEE. V lost 0 bases and J lost 7, with 8 bases in between. This CDR3 has 13 amino acids. The CDR3 protein is CASSLGRKQPQHF. CDR3 nucleotide sequence: TGTGCCAGCAGCTTGGGGAGAAAGCAGCCCCAGCATTTT.

This clone was counted a few times. This rearrangement joins TRBV5-1 to TRBJ1-2; 9 nucleotides align to TRBD1. CDR1 and CDR2 from the germline V gene are SGHRS and YFSETQ. The CDR3 length is 13 residues. Trimming took 4 bases from V and 10 from J; bases not matched to a gene: 8. CDR3 sequence: CASSGRDRDPYTF. The CDR3 DNA reads as TGCGCCAGCAGCGGAAGGGACAGGGATCCCTACACCTTC. The entire variable domain, with the rest obtained from reference TRBV5-1 and TRBJ1-2, is as follows: KAGVTQTPRYLIKTRGQQVTLSCSPISGHRSVSWYQQTPGQGLQFLFEYFSETQRNKGNFPGRFSGRQFSNSRSEMNVSTLELGDSALYLCASSGRDRDPYTFGSGTRLTVV.

The CDR3 DNA sequence: TGTGCCAGCAGCTTAGAGTATGAAAAACTGTTTTTT. Translating gives CASSLEYEKLFF. The V gene is TRBV7-2, the J gene TRBJ1-4; D ambiguous. The germline V gene encodes CDR1 SGHTA and CDR2 FQGNSA. The V end lost 1 base, the J end lost 6 bases, and 3 bases lay between the germline ends. The CDR3 contains 12 residues.

This rearrangement joins TRBV9 to TRBJ2-5; tentatively, D is TRBD2 (5 bases). V was shortened by 2 bases and J by 2 bases, with 10 bases between the two germline ends. In germline, CDR1 is SGDLS, CDR2 YYNGEE. CDR3 length: 14 amino acids. The CDR3 DNA reads as TGTGCCAGCAGCGTCGAGGGATCTCAAGAGACCCAGTACTTC. This codes for CASSVEGSQETQYF.

This chain connects TRBV5-4 to TRBJ2-5, with unresolved D. V was trimmed by 4 bases and J by 2 bases, leaving 15 bases between them. CDR1 is SGHNT, CDR2 YYREEE, per germline (reference sequence). The length of the CDR3 is 15 residues. The CDR3 sequence: CASSRLPIVQETQYF. CDR3 DNA sequence: TGTGCCAGCAGCCGACTTCCGATTGTTCAAGAGACCCAGTACTTC.